Below, 15 T cell receptor beta chains from the same sample are listed, as sequenced in a study of T cell repertoires in ileal Crohn's disease. The protocol was immunoSEQ multiplex PCR, while the TCRdb copy is restricted to in-frame clones and leaves out a portion. In the table there are 55,000 to 65,000 clones, roughly 91% of which are singletons. Stated time point: neoterminal ileum biopsy at postoperative endoscopy, about 6 months after surgery. Sample: ileal tissue. These receptors all stem from an adult with Crohn's disease.

The chain employs TRBV7-2 and TRBJ2-5; TRBD2 matches at 9 bases. J was trimmed by 4 bases and V by 5 bases; bases with no gene match: 11. Germline V gives CDR1 SGHTA, CDR2 FQGNSA. The CDR3 covers 16 residues. The CDR3 loop reads CASSPLGAGGPETQYF. CDR3 DNA sequence: TGTGCCAGCAGCCCGCTGGGGGCGGGAGGGCCAGAGACCCAGTACTTC.

This chain uses TRBV28 with TRBJ2-1, with 8 bases identical to TRBD1. Unmatched junction bases numbered 9, after V lost 5 bases and J lost 6 bases. This CDR3 has 15 amino acids. The germline V gene has CDR1 MDHEN and CDR2 SYDVKM. The CDR3 nucleotides are TGTGCCAGCAGTCAACCTCAGGACAGGGCCAATGAGCAGTTCTTC. This translates into CASSQPQDRANEQFF.

V gene TRBV5-1 combines with J gene TRBJ2-1; perhaps TRBD1 as D (5 bases). The CDR3 runs to 14 residues. With 6 bases removed from V and 7 bases from J, the gap between germline ends came to 17 bases. Per the germline V gene, CDR1 is SGHRS and CDR2 is YFSETQ. As DNA, the CDR3 is TGCGCCAGCAACGAGGCAGGGTTGAGGAATGAGCAGTTCTTC. Its protein product is CASNEAGLRNEQFF.

This chain connects TRBV28 to TRBJ1-1, with no clear D. There are 13 residues in the CDR3. CDR1 and CDR2 from the germline V gene are MDHEN and SYDVKM. V dropped 6 bases and J dropped 4 bases, with 12 bases sitting between them. The CDR3 loop reads CASRLIESTEAFF. The CDR3, as DNA: TGTGCCAGCAGGCTAATTGAATCCACTGAAGCTTTCTTT.

The chain recombines TRBV11-2 with TRBJ2-1; 10 bases agree with TRBD1. CDR1 and CDR2 from the germline V gene are SGHAT and FQNNGV. The junction had 12 bases not matched to a gene; V was cut back by 8 bases and J by 8 bases. The CDR3 spans 15 residues. CDR3 protein: CASGRRDRGTYEQFF. CDR3 nucleotides: TGTGCCAGCGGTAGGCGGGACAGGGGAACCTATGAGCAGTTCTTC.

The CDR3 is CASSEAPAGRRNEQFF. The CDR3 region has the DNA TGTGCCAGCAGTGAAGCGCCGGCGGGGAGGCGCAATGAGCAGTTCTTC. This chain joins TRBV6-1 and TRBJ2-1; maybe TRBD2 (6 bases). Trimming stripped 0 bases from V and 6 bases from J, with 15 bases between. The CDR3 spans 16 residues. Germline loops: CDR1 MNHNS, CDR2 SASEGT.

This chain links TRBV5-8 with TRBJ2-3; unclear D gene. The germline V gene encodes CDR1 SGHTS and CDR2 YDEGEE. Trimming cost V 0 bases and J 2 bases, with 7 bases left between them. The CDR3 contains 14 residues. The CDR3 nucleotides read TGTGCCAGCAGCTTGGCCAGAACCACAGATACGCAGTATTTT. It codes for CASSLARTTDTQYF. The entire variable domain, with the rest obtained from reference TRBV5-8 and TRBJ2-3, is as follows: EAGVTQSPTHLIKTRGQQATLRCSPISGHTSVYWYQQALGLGLQFLLWYDEGEERNRGNFPPRFSGRQFPNYSSELNVNALELEDSALYLCASSLARTTDTQYFGPGTRLTVL.

V usage is TRBV9 and J usage is TRBJ1-3; perhaps TRBD1 as D (5 bases). The ends were cut back, 3 bases at V and 1 base at J, with 8 bases in the middle. This CDR3 is built from 14 residues. The germline V gene encodes CDR1 SGDLS and CDR2 YYNGEE. The CDR3 bases are TGTGCCAGCAGCGAAGGGGTGTCTGGAAACACCATATATTTT. Encoded protein: CASSEGVSGNTIYF.

The J gene is TRBJ1-6, the V gene TRBV2; 9 bases line up with TRBD1. The germline gives CDR1 SNHLY, CDR2 FYNNEI. CDR3 length equals 15 residues. V lost 10 bases, J lost 2 bases, and 6 bases stayed unmatched. The CDR3 sequence is CATNRGQPYNSPLHF. CDR3 in DNA: TGTGCCACAAACAGGGGGCAGCCCTATAATTCACCCCTCCACTTT.

V gene TRBV7-8 combines with J gene TRBJ1-2; 9 bases are shared with TRBD1. Germline assignment: CDR1 SGHVS and CDR2 FQNEAQ. This CDR3 spans 14 amino acids. Trimming at V came to 5 bases and at J to 7 bases, leaving 8 bases not matched to a gene. CDR3 in amino acids: CASSEGQGLGGYTF. Here the CDR3 DNA reads TGTGCCAGCAGCGAGGGACAGGGTCTGGGTGGCTACACCTTC. The entire variable domain, with the rest obtained from reference TRBV7-8 and TRBJ1-2, is as follows: GAGVSQSPRYKVAKRGQDVALRCDPISGHVSLFWYQQALGQGPEFLTYFQNEAQLDKSGLPSDRFFAERPEGSVSTLKIQRTQQEDSAVYLCASSEGQGLGGYTFGSGTRLTVV.

This clone appeared a single time. The chain links TRBV9 to TRBJ2-3; TRBD1 is a possible D gene (6 bases). V was cut by 0 bases and J by 2 bases, with 7 bases left in between. CDR3 size: 14 residues. Germline CDR1 and CDR2: SGDLS and YYNGEE. CDR3 region: CASSVDRATDTQYF. CDR3 bases: TGTGCCAGCAGCGTAGACAGGGCCACAGATACGCAGTATTTT.

The rearrangement uses TRBV6-1 and TRBJ2-7; D is perhaps TRBD1 (5 bases). Trimming shortened V by 0 bases and J by 12 bases, and 18 bases separated the two germline ends. Germline CDR1 MNHNS, CDR2 SASEGT. CDR3 size: 14 residues. CDR3 loop: CASSEAHGVQGRYF. CDR3 in DNA: TGTGCCAGCAGTGAAGCGCATGGGGTTCAGGGCCGGTACTTC.

The V and J genes are TRBV6-1 and TRBJ1-5; 7 bases are shared with TRBD1. Germline V gene data show CDR1 as MNHNS and CDR2 as SASEGT. The CDR3 contains 17 residues. V lost 1 base and J lost 0; bases outside the gene matches: 6. The CDR3 DNA reads TGTGCCAGCAGTGAAGTAAGGGACAGAGTTAGCAATCAGCCCCAGCATTTT. Translation gives CASSEVRDRVSNQPQHF.

The chain links TRBV6-5 to TRBJ1-1; D is ambiguous. CDR1 and CDR2 (germline): MNHEY, SVGAGI. With 6 bases removed from V and 0 bases from J, the gap between germline ends came to 8 bases. The CDR3 runs 13 residues. This CDR3 reads CASSRGLNTEAFF. The CDR3 coding sequence is TGTGCCAGCAGCCGGGGATTGAACACTGAAGCTTTCTTT.

The J gene is TRBJ2-5, the V gene TRBV18; the match to TRBD2 covers 7 bases. The CDR3 runs 14 residues. The germline V gene encodes CDR1 KGHSH and CDR2 LQKENI. The V gene end was trimmed by 5 bases and the J gene end by 3 bases; junction bases not matched to a gene: 6. The CDR3 bases are TGTGCCAGCTCAACCGGGACTAATGAAGAGACCCAGTACTTC. Amino acid sequence: CASSTGTNEETQYF.